This T cell receptor (beta chain) was observed in a study of T cells in Graves' hyperthyroidism and ophthalmopathy. The investigators amplified TCR beta CDR3 regions from RNA transcripts. When the TCR CDR3 underwent first-round RT-PCR, the HTBI primer set was used. TCRdb re-called the multiplex PCR reads with MiXCR, one entry per CDR3 protein. The sample has over 700,000 distinct CDR3 sequences, over 15% seen once. From germline, CDR1 is SQVTM and CDR2 ANQGSEA. The CDR3 consists of 13 residues. The ends lost 5 bases at V and 5 bases at J; junction bases unmatched: 5. Hyperthyroidism was newly diagnosed in patients aged 18 to 65 (duration under 2 months). The blood sample predates any ophthalmopathy symptoms, coming from first hyperthyroidism diagnosis. This clonotype turned up a few times. The antigen is unknown. General study results and limits: Blood also carried most thyroid clonotypes expanded above 0.001. Ophthalmopathy was model-predicted a median approximately six months pre-onset.

The chain employs TRBV29-1 and TRBJ1-5; 8 nucleotides match TRBD1. The material sequenced was blood. The TCR comes from a woman aged 50 to 60 with Graves' hyperthyroidism that later progressed to Graves' ophthalmopathy. CDR3 sequence reads: CSVSDRVDQPQHF. CDR3 nucleotides: TGCAGCGTTTCGGACAGGGTAGATCAGCCCCAGCATTTT.